Listed below are T cell receptor beta chains from one sample, sequenced in a study of shared clonotypes between healthy human individuals. Assay used: immunoSEQ multiplex PCR; TCRdb lists only in-frame clones, some missing. The table includes 2 million to 2.5 million clones, approximately 95% detected once. What was sequenced was naive CD4+ T cells sorted from blood. Source of these receptors: a man aged 18 to 29 in good health. CDR3s include the opening cysteine and the closing phenylalanine or tryptophan. Each record gives: J gene, D gene, clone size, V gene, CDR3 DNA, CDR3 protein. D genes are given only for firm matches. Some rows mark clone size as missing; the rest say once, few, many or name a class of expanded clone.

TRBJ2-2	-	-	TRBV5-4	TGTGCCAGCAGCTTGATCGGAACCGGGGAGCTGTTTTTT	CASSLIGTGELFF
TRBJ1-1	TRBD1	once	TRBV27	TGTGCCAGCAGTCCTAGGACAGGGGTAGGGACTGAAGCTTTCTTT	CASSPRTGVGTEAFF
TRBJ2-7	-	-	TRBV2	TGTGCCAGCAGTTTGGACCTGGACGAGCAGTACTTC	CASSLDLDEQYF
TRBJ2-3	TRBD2	-	TRBV10-3	TGTGCCATCAGTGACACCGCGGGACTAGCGGATAGCACAGATACGCAGTATTTT	CAISDTAGLADSTDTQYF
TRBJ2-7	TRBD2	once	TRBV7-6	TGTGCCAGCAGCTCAAGCCCGGGGGGGTACGAGCAGTACTTC	CASSSSPGGYEQYF
TRBJ1-1	TRBD1	-	TRBV5-1	TGCGCCAGCAGCTTGGGGACAGGAGTTGAAGCTTTCTTT	CASSLGTGVEAFF
TRBJ2-1	TRBD2	-	TRBV9	TGTGCCAGCAGCGTAGCTACGAGAGAGGGTCTGGGAGGGGCAAGGGATGAGCAGTTCTTC	CASSVATREGLGGARDEQFF
TRBJ1-2	TRBD1	-	TRBV5-1	TGCGCCAGCAGCCTCTCACGTCCCGGGACAGGGATTGGAAACTATGGCTACACCTTC	CASSLSRPGTGIGNYGYTF
TRBJ2-7	TRBD2	-	TRBV4-1	TGCGCCAGCAGCCAAGAAACCGGACTAGCGGGTGCCTACGAGCAGTACTTC	CASSQETGLAGAYEQYF
TRBJ2-5	-	-	TRBV5-1	TGCGCCAGCAGCTTGGTGACGGGAGAAGGTTTGGAGACCCAGTACTTC	CASSLVTGEGLETQYF
TRBJ2-2	-	-	TRBV28	TGTGCCAGCAGTTCCCCCGCCGGCCGAGCCGGGGAGCTGTTTTTT	CASSSPAGRAGELFF
TRBJ1-1	-	-	TRBV2	TGTGCCAGCAGTGATCAGGCAGGTAGAACTGAAGCTTTCTTT	CASSDQAGRTEAFF
TRBJ2-5	-	-	TRBV5-1	TGCGCCAGCAGCTTGGTCGAGACCCAGTACTTC	CASSLVETQYF
TRBJ2-3	TRBD2	-	TRBV5-4	TGTGCCACCGCCGGGACTAGCGGGGGGGCCACAGATACGCAGTATTTT	CATAGTSGGATDTQYF
TRBJ1-2	-	-	TRBV21-1	TGTGCCAGCAGCAATGGCACGGATAACTATGGCTACACCTTC	CASSNGTDNYGYTF
TRBJ1-1	-	-	TRBV6-1	TGTGCCAGCAGTGAATATCAAATGAACACTGAAGCTTTCTTT	CASSEYQMNTEAFF
TRBJ2-2	-	once	TRBV27	TGTGCCAGCAGTTTCTACAGGGAAGCCGGGGAGCTGTTTTTT	CASSFYREAGELFF
TRBJ1-1	-	-	TRBV5-1	TGCGCCAGCAGCTTGGCCCAGGGTTTGAACACTGAAGCTTTCTTT	CASSLAQGLNTEAFF
TRBJ2-3	-	-	TRBV18	TGTGCCAGCTCACCAAACCAGGGAGGCACAGATACGCAGTATTTT	CASSPNQGGTDTQYF
TRBJ1-2	-	few	TRBV2	TGTGCCAGCACAGGGGAAGTTTCTGACTACACCTTC	CASTGEVSDYTF
TRBJ2-1	-	once	TRBV19	TGTGCCAGTAGTATATTACGCCGGGGCCGAAGCTCCTACAATGAGCAGTTCTTC	CASSILRRGRSSYNEQFF
TRBJ2-5	-	-	TRBV2	TGTGCCAGCAGCGGGTGGGCTAGCCAAGAGACCCAGTACTTC	CASSGWASQETQYF
TRBJ2-7	-	-	TRBV6-1	TGTGCCAGCAGTGAAGTTTACAATACCTACGAGCAGTACTTC	CASSEVYNTYEQYF
TRBJ1-3	TRBD1	-	TRBV7-2	TGTGCCAGCAGCTCGACGACAGGGTCGGGAAACACCATATATTTT	CASSSTTGSGNTIYF
TRBJ1-3	-	once	TRBV7-2	TGTGCCAGCAGCCGGAGGACGGGACAAACAAACACCATATATTTT	CASSRRTGQTNTIYF
TRBJ2-5	TRBD1	-	TRBV10-3	TGTGCCATCAGGGCGACAGGGGCGGAGACCCAGTACTTC	CAIRATGAETQYF
TRBJ2-5	-	-	TRBV28	TGTGCCAGCAGTAGGGGGGACAGTAGACCCCAGTACTTC	CASSRGDSRPQYF